This passage covers 27 T cell receptor beta chains from one sample sequenced in a study of blood T cell repertoires in COVID-19. Generated by immunoSEQ multiplex PCR, the TCRdb table keeps only in-frame clones and is missing some. This table has over 400,000 clones, approximately 85% appearing once. The specimen was peripheral blood. The receptor set was obtained from a human donor in a cohort sampled during active COVID-19.

The chain combines TRBV18 with TRBJ2-2; 9 bases match TRBD2. V shed 1 base and J 1 base; nucleotides not matched to a gene: 4. The CDR3 totals 17 residues. Germline V gene data show CDR1 as KGHSH and CDR2 as LQKENI. CDR3 residues: CASSPLLAGGNTGELFF. CDR3 DNA sequence: TGTGCCAGCTCACCACTACTAGCGGGTGGGAACACCGGGGAGCTGTTTTTT.

The chain uses TRBV18 and TRBJ2-6, with 9 bases that match TRBD1. This CDR3 spans 18 amino acids. CDR1 and CDR2 from the germline V gene are KGHSH and LQKENI. V was pared by 3 bases and J by 0 bases, with 6 bases of the junction left unmatched. Here the CDR3 DNA reads TGTGCCAGCTCACCCACTGAACAGGGGGCCTCTGGGGCCAACGTCCTGACTTTC. Protein sequence: CASSPTEQGASGANVLTF.

The chain has TRBV12-5 and TRBJ2-3, with D maybe TRBD1 (5 bases). CDR3 length equals 13 residues. V gave up 4 bases and J gave up 6 bases, with 11 bases separating them. Germline V gene data show CDR1 as LGHNT and CDR2 as FRNRAP. CDR3 sequence reads: CASGSGARDTQYF. The CDR3 DNA is TGTGCTAGTGGTTCTGGGGCGAGGGATACGCAGTATTTT.

The J gene is TRBJ2-7, the V gene TRBV7-9; maybe TRBD1 (5 bases). Trimming cost V 7 bases and J 4 bases, with 17 bases left between them. The CDR3 totals 14 residues. Germline V gives CDR1 SEHNR, CDR2 FQNEAQ (reference sequence). The chain's CDR3 is CASTSDQGWYEQYF. As DNA, the CDR3 is TGTGCCAGCACTAGTGATCAGGGATGGTACGAGCAGTACTTC.

V and J are TRBV27 and TRBJ1-5, with D perhaps matching TRBD1 (5 bases). The ends were cut back, 6 bases at V and 4 bases at J, with 13 bases in the middle. CDR1 is MNHEY, CDR2 SMNVEV, per germline (reference sequence). The CDR3 length is 14 residues. For the CDR3, the DNA is TGTGCCAGCAGCTTTTGGGGGGATAATCAGCCCCAGCATTTT. Residues: CASSFWGDNQPQHF.

The V call is TRBV5-1, the J call TRBJ2-7, with D maybe TRBD2 (7 bases). Germline loops: CDR1 SGHRS, CDR2 YFSETQ. CDR3 length: 14 amino acids. V gave up 6 bases and J gave up 6 bases, with 19 bases separating them. CDR3 sequence reads: CASMRLAGGLEQYF. The CDR3 region has the DNA TGCGCCAGCATGAGACTAGCCGGGGGGCTCGAGCAGTACTTC.

The V and J genes are TRBV5-1 and TRBJ1-1; D remains ambiguous. This CDR3 comprises 14 residues. CDR1 is SGHRS and CDR2 is YFSETQ in the germline V gene. Trimming stripped 1 base from V and 1 base from J, with 8 bases between. The CDR3 nucleotides are TGCGCCAGCAGCTTGCTAAATGCGAACACTGAAGCTTTCTTT. Translated: CASSLLNANTEAFF.

V gene TRBV11-2 combines with J gene TRBJ1-4; 7 positions agree with TRBD1. This CDR3 is 17 amino acids long. Germline loops: CDR1 SGHAT, CDR2 FQNNGV. J gave up 5 bases and V 4 bases, and 13 bases lay outside the gene matches. CDR3 sequence (DNA): TGTGCCAGCAGCTCTTTATGGGGGACAGCGGAAAATGAAAAACTGTTTTTT. It encodes CASSSLWGTAENEKLFF.

The genes are TRBV5-4 and TRBJ2-2; maybe TRBD2 (6 bases). Germline CDR1 and CDR2: SGHNT and YYREEE (reference sequence). V lost 4 bases, J lost 1 base, and 14 bases lay in between. CDR3 length equals 16 residues. This CDR3 reads CASSPEGLRNTGELFF. CDR3 coding DNA: TGTGCCAGCAGCCCGGAGGGGCTTCGGAACACCGGGGAGCTGTTTTTT.

In its sample, this clone was seen many times. The V call is TRBV7-2, the J call TRBJ1-3; D unresolved. CDR1 is SGHTA, CDR2 FQGNSA, per germline. CDR3 size: 12 residues. V shed 1 base and J shed 4 bases, with 2 bases lying between them. CDR3 region: CASSLVGNTIYF. Here the CDR3 DNA reads TGTGCCAGCAGCTTAGTAGGAAACACCATATATTTT.

The rearrangement links TRBV24-1 to TRBJ2-1; 7 positions agree with TRBD1. Germline assignment: CDR1 KGHDR and CDR2 SFDVKD. The CDR3 covers 14 residues. J gave up 8 bases and V 4 bases, and 7 bases lay outside the gene matches. The CDR3 sequence is CATSEDRSKHEQFF. The CDR3 coding sequence is TGTGCCACCAGTGAGGACAGGTCTAAGCATGAGCAGTTCTTC.

V gene TRBV28 combines with J gene TRBJ1-2; TRBD1 matches at 8 bases. The V gene end was trimmed by 2 bases and the J gene end by 1 base; junction bases not matched to a gene: 3. The CDR3 consists of 15 residues. Germline lookup yields CDR1 MDHEN and CDR2 SYDVKM. CDR3 amino acids: CASSLQGAGNYGYTF. CDR3 sequence (DNA): TGTGCCAGCAGTTTACAGGGGGCCGGTAACTATGGCTACACCTTC.

The chain's CDR3 is CASSQERTGRSTGELFF. Written as DNA, the CDR3 is TGTGCCAGCAGCCAAGAGAGGACAGGGCGGAGCACCGGGGAGCTGTTTTTT. This chain uses TRBV14 with TRBJ2-2; TRBD1 matches 8 bases. Germline V gene lookup returns CDR1 SGHDN and CDR2 FVKESK. The CDR3 runs to 17 residues. With 0 bases clipped from V and 4 bases from J, the junction kept 7 bases outside the gene matches.

This chain joins TRBV3-1 (or the pseudogene TRBV3-2) and TRBJ1-6, with TRBD1 matching over 7 bases. There are 15 residues in the CDR3. J lost 6 bases, V lost 2 bases, and 4 bases had no gene match. CDR1 and CDR2 (germline): LGHDT, YNNKEL (reference sequence). CDR3 coding DNA: TGTGCCAGCAGCCAAATGGCAGGGGGTAATTCACCCCTCCACTTT. This gives the protein CASSQMAGGNSPLHF.

V gene TRBV5-1 combines with J gene TRBJ2-1, with a tentative D call TRBD2 (5 bases). The CDR3 loop spans 14 amino acids. Trimming removed 0 bases at V and 12 bases at J, with 16 bases between. CDR1 is SGHRS and CDR2 is YFSETQ in the germline V gene. Written as DNA, the CDR3 is TGCGCCAGCAGCTTGGGAGGGCTAGCCGATCGGCAGTTCTTC. It is translated as CASSLGGLADRQFF.

The gene calls are TRBV29-1 and TRBJ2-2; 11 bases agree with TRBD2. V lost 3 bases and J lost 5; bases outside the gene matches: 14. CDR1 and CDR2 (germline): SQVTM, ANQGSEA. The CDR3 is 18 residues long. CDR3 residues: CSVERVAGGPLGTGELFF. In nucleotides, the CDR3 is TGCAGCGTTGAGCGAGTAGCGGGAGGGCCACTCGGTACCGGGGAGCTGTTTTTT.

The rearrangement uses TRBV3-1 (or the pseudogene TRBV3-2) and TRBJ2-5, with D possibly matching TRBD1 (5 bases). Trimming pared 0 bases from V and 4 bases from J, leaving 12 bases between. The CDR3 has 15 amino acids. Germline values: CDR1 LGHDT, CDR2 YNNKEL (reference sequence). The CDR3 is CASSQDARARETQYF. The CDR3 region has the DNA TGTGCCAGCAGCCAAGATGCCAGGGCGCGAGAGACCCAGTACTTC.

This clone was recorded at least ten times. This chain joins TRBV6-5 and TRBJ1-2, with D possibly being TRBD1 (5 bases). Looked up from germline, CDR1 is MNHEY and CDR2 is SVGAGI. The V gene lost 6 bases and the J gene lost 6 bases, with 17 bases spanning the gap. The CDR3 contains 14 residues. In nucleotides, the CDR3 is TGTGCCAGCAGCGTTCAGGGCGGTGGTGATGGCTACACCTTC. Its protein is CASSVQGGGDGYTF.

The chain uses TRBV11-2 and TRBJ1-6; D uncertain. The CDR3 runs to 14 residues. With 3 bases removed from V and 15 bases from J, the gap between germline ends came to 18 bases. The germline gives CDR1 SGHAT, CDR2 FQNNGV. CDR3 in DNA: TGTGCCAGCAGCTTTAACAGATACCTTCAGGACCTCCACTTT. Its protein is CASSFNRYLQDLHF.

As regards this clone: Other DNA sequences within the sample encode an identical CDR3. The chain recombines TRBV7-3 with TRBJ1-2; the D gene is possibly TRBD1 (5 bases). Germline-derived CDR1 and CDR2 are SGHTA and FQGTGA. V gave up 0 bases and J gave up 4 bases, with 12 bases separating them. This CDR3 has 15 amino acids. The CDR3 sequence: CASSLTRGQSYGYTF. CDR3 sequence (DNA): TGTGCCAGCAGCTTAACTCGCGGACAAAGCTATGGCTACACCTTC.

This clone appeared a few times. The chain is built from TRBV3-1 (or the pseudogene TRBV3-2) and TRBJ1-5; a possible D gene is TRBD1 (6 bases). The CDR3 totals 15 residues. The germline V and J ends were trimmed by 1 base and 3 bases, with 10 bases remaining between them. CDR1 and CDR2 from the germline V gene are LGHDT and YNNKEL (reference sequence). CDR3 DNA: TGTGCCAGCAGCCAAGGGGCAGGGGCCAATCAGCCCCAGCATTTT. Its translation: CASSQGAGANQPQHF.

Only a few counts were recorded for this clone. The chain links TRBV5-6 to TRBJ2-7, with 8 bases matching TRBD2. The germline CDR1 and CDR2 sequences are SGHDT and YYEEEE. The ends lost 2 bases at V and 7 bases at J; junction bases unmatched: 5. The CDR3 contains 13 residues. For the CDR3, the DNA is TGTGCCAGCAGCTTTCTGCCGGGAGGGGAGCAGTACTTC. This codes for CASSFLPGGEQYF.

This chain connects TRBV5-4 to TRBJ1-2; TRBD1 matches 8 bases. The CDR3 is made up of 15 amino acids. The germline V gene encodes CDR1 SGHNT and CDR2 YYREEE (reference sequence). The V segment lost 4 bases and the J segment 4 bases; nucleotides outside the gene matches: 9. CDR3 protein: CASSHQDRVGYGYTF. CDR3 sequence (DNA): TGTGCCAGCAGCCACCAGGACAGGGTGGGCTATGGCTACACCTTC.

This sequence joins TRBV10-3 and TRBJ2-5; 7 bases align to TRBD1. Germline V lookup: CDR1 ENHRY, CDR2 SYGVKD. This CDR3 has 16 amino acids. Losses at the gene ends were 4 bases for V and 1 base for J; bases not matched to a gene: 9. Here the CDR3 reads CAISASTGPSQETQYF. The CDR3 DNA reads as TGTGCCATCAGTGCTTCGACAGGGCCTTCCCAAGAGACCCAGTACTTC.

The gene calls are TRBV30 and TRBJ2-1; maybe TRBD2 (6 bases). Germline V gives CDR1 GTSNPN, CDR2 SVGIG (reference sequence). This CDR3 is built from 14 residues. Trimming removed 5 bases from V and 7 bases from J, with 18 bases in between. The CDR3 DNA is TGTGCCTGGCACCGGGACTCTTCGGAGAATGAGCAGTTCTTC. This translates into CAWHRDSSENEQFF.

The gene calls are TRBV6-5 and TRBJ1-1; a weak D match, TRBD1 (5 bases). V lost 6 bases and J 1 base, leaving 9 bases between the germline ends. This CDR3 contains 13 residues. Germline lookup yields CDR1 MNHEY and CDR2 SVGAGI. The CDR3 reads CASSADTNTEAFF. CDR3 nucleotides: TGTGCCAGCAGCGCGGACACGAACACTGAAGCTTTCTTT.

The V gene is TRBV12-3 or TRBV12-4, the J gene TRBJ2-3; 7 bases fit TRBD2. This CDR3 spans 13 amino acids. The V segment lost 8 bases and the J segment 4 bases; nucleotides outside the gene matches: 6. The CDR3 loop is CASLLSGADTQYF. The CDR3 region has the DNA TGTGCCAGCCTTCTAAGCGGGGCAGATACGCAGTATTTT.